The entry below gives a single TCR beta chain sequence along with its context. The antigen is unknown. The authors made the TRB cDNA libraries by 5' RACE using UMI labels. Each CDR3 protein gets one entry in TCRdb, which reprocessed the 5' RACE reads and gives no DNA. The sample table includes 80,000 to 100,000 distinct CDR3 sequences. The data are from a study of CXCR3-negative and CXCR3-positive naive CD8 T cells. Study findings and constraints: The study found CXCR3 expression partially decreased after cryopreservation and ran most assays on fresh PBMCs. For memory CD8+ cells diversity was much lower, but both naive subsets had comparably high diversity. For CXCR3-positive naive cells, TRB CDR3s were more hydrophobic than those of CXCR3-negative naive cells. TRB CDR3 properties indicated TCR strength, while surface CD5 was similar across naive subsets.

Germline V gene sequence: CDR1 SGDLS, CDR2 YYNGEE. CDR3 length: 16 amino acids. The V call is TRBV9, the J call TRBJ2-2; checking the TCRdb D call of TRBD1 is not possible without DNA. Sequencing was carried out using naive CXCR3+ CD8+ T cells from blood. Subset denoted: CD45RO-CCR7+CD27+CD95- naive CD8+ T cells expressing CXCR3 (TNR3+). The clonotype was recovered from a human donor in good health. Some clones in this sample may be carry-over from other donors' samples. The chain's CDR3 is CASSVGTGQDAGELFF.